This T cell receptor (beta chain) was captured by sequencing in a study of T cell responses to AZD1222 COVID-19 vaccine. About this clone itself: Its antigen is as yet unknown.

This CDR3 has 12 amino acids. J gave up 5 bases and V 4 bases, and 0 bases lay outside the gene matches. Germline CDR1 and CDR2: SGHTA and FQGNSA. Clones were read by immunoSEQ multiplex PCR, and TCRdb kept only the in-frame ones, dropping some. The sample shows over 100,000 clones, approximately 86% of them seen only once. Study-level findings and limits: Two doses of AZD1222 preceded a rise in Spike-specific TCR breadth and depth.

Specimen: peripheral blood, collected on day 0 of MenACWY control vaccination. The clonotype originates from an adult in good health. J is TRBJ2-3 and V is TRBV7-2, with 7 bases matching TRBD2. CDR3 coding DNA: TGTGCCAGCAGCTGGGAGGGAGATACGCAGTATTTT. This sequence encodes CASSWEGDTQYF.